Sequencing of this TCR beta chain was carried out in a study of blood T cell repertoires in COVID-19. On the study more broadly: The study drew acute and convalescent COVID-19 samples from the United States, Italy and Spain. Nucleic acid was either cDNA or gDNA, and it came from T cells, B-cell-depleted T cells, or PBMCs.

In the original workflow: For nucleated cells, counts were estimated from reference gene primer amplification. Sequencing used immunoSEQ multiplex PCR; TCRdb keeps in-frame clones, though not all of them. That table supplies the V and J calls and clone size; D and trimming were determined from the DNA. The profile shows about 200,000 clones, 65% to 90% of them singletons. Looked up from germline, CDR1 is SGHDN and CDR2 is FVKESK. CDR3 length equals 17 residues. Trimming removed 0 bases at V and 4 bases at J, with 16 bases between. The sequence derives from a man at least 80 years old with acute or convalescent COVID-19. The sequenced material came from peripheral blood. V gene TRBV14 combines with J gene TRBJ2-1; a possible D gene is TRBD2 (6 bases). CDR3 nucleotide sequence: TGTGCCAGCAGCCAAGATGGAGGGGAGACACTTTACAATGAGCAGTTCTTC. This codes for CASSQDGGETLYNEQFF.